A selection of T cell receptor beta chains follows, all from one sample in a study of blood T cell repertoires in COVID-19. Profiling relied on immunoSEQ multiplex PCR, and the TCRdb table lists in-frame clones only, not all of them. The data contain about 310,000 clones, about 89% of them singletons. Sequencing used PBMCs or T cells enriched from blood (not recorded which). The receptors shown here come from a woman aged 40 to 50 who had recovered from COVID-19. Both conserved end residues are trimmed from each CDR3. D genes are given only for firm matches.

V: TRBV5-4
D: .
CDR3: ASSLAGWGNTIY

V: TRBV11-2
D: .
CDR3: ASSEGEKETQY

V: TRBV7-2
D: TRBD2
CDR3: ASRLAGAGGPNQY

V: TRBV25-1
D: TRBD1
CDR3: AVGTGSSYEQY

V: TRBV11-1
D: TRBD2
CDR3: ASSRDSGKGNEQF

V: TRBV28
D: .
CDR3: ASSGGAGNQPQH

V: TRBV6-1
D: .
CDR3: ASSDSARSYEQY

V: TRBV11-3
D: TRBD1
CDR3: ASSRDRGPSGEQF

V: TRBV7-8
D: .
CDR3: ASSPEEGPDGYT

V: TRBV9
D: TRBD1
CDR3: ASSPHRGNTEAF

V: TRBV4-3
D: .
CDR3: ASSQGSPLKTPLH

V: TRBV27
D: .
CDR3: ASALSEKLF

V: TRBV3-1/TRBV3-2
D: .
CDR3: ASSQKTFRGTDTQY

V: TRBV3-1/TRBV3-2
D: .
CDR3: ASSQDRARRTGELF

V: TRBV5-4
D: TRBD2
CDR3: ASNSWGGEQY

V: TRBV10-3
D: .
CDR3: AISPEEPPQETQY

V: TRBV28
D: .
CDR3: ASSSTVGSYNEQF

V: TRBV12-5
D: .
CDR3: ASGPVKGFGRTDTQY

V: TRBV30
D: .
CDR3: AWSVARGYEQY

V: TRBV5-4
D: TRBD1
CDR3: ASNSTGLDEAF

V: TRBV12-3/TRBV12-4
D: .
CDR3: ASSLIRTGELF

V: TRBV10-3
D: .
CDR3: AIKEGLSTYEQY

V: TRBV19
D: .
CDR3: ASSERVWGTDTQY

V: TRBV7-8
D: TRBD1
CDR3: ASSPRTGDYGYT

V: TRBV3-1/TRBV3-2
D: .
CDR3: ASSVRVGGNIQY

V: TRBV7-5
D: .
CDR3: ARSLVMRDQPQH

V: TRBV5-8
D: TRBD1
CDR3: ASSFLGTGGSGNTIY

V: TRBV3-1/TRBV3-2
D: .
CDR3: ASSQLSGQETQY